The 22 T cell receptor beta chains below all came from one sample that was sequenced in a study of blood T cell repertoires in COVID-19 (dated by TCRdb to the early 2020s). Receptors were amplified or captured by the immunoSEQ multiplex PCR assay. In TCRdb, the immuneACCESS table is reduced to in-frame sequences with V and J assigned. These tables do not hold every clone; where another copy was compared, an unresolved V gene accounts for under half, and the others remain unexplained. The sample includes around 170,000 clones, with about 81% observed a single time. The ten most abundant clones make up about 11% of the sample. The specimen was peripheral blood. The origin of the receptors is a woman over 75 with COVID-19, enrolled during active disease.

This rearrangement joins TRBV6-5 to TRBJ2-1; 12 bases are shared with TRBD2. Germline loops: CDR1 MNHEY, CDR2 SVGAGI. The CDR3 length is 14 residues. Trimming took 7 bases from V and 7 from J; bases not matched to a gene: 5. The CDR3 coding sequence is TGTGCCAGCAACAGACTAGCGGGAGAAAATGAGCAGTTCTTC. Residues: CASNRLAGENEQFF.

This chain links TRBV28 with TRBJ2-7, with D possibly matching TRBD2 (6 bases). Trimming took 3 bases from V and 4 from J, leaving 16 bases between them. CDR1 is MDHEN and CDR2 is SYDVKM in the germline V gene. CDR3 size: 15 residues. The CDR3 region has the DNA TGTGCCAGCAGTTTTAGGCGGGATGGAGGATACGAGCAGTACTTC. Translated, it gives CASSFRRDGGYEQYF.

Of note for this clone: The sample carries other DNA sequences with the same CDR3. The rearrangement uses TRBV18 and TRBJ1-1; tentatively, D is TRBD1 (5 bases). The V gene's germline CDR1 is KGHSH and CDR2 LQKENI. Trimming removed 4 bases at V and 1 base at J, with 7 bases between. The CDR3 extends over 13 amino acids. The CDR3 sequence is CASSLDRNTEAFF. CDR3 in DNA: TGTGCCAGCTCACTAGACAGGAACACTGAAGCTTTCTTT.

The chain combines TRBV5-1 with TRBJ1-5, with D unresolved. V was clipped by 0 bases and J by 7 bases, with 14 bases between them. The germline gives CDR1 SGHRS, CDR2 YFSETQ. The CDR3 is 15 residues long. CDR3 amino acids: CASSLAGGVGQPQHF. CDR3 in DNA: TGCGCCAGCAGCTTGGCCGGCGGGGTGGGACAGCCCCAGCATTTT.

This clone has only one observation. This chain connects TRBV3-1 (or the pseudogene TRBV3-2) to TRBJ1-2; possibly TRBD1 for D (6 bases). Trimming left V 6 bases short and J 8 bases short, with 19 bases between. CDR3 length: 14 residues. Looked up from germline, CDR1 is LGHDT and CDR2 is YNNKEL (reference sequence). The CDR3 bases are TGTGCCAGCAGGAAAGGGACACCTCCGGGAGGCTACACCTTC. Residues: CASRKGTPPGGYTF.

The CDR3: CASSSLTSGGETQYF. CDR3 sequence (DNA): TGTGCCAGCAGCTCCCTGACTAGCGGGGGGGAGACCCAGTACTTC. The rearrangement links TRBV5-6 to TRBJ2-5; 13 nucleotides line up with TRBD2. Per the germline V gene, CDR1 is SGHDT and CDR2 is YYEEEE. This CDR3 spans 15 amino acids. Unmatched junction bases numbered 4, after V lost 3 bases and J lost 5 bases.

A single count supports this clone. The CDR3 DNA reads TGTGCCAGCAGCCAAGATCTGAGGACAGGGCTCTCCTACGAGCAGTACTTC. This codes for CASSQDLRTGLSYEQYF. The chain employs TRBV3-1 (or the pseudogene TRBV3-2) and TRBJ2-7; 8 bases are a match to TRBD1. Looked up from germline, CDR1 is LGHDT and CDR2 is YNNKEL (reference sequence). V shed 0 bases, J shed 0 bases, and the junction held 7 bases outside the gene matches. The CDR3 has 17 residues.

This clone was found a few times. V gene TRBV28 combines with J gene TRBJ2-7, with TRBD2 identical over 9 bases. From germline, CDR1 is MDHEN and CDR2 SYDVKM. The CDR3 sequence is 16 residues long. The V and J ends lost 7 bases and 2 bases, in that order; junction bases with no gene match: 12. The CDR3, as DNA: TGTGCCAGCAAGGGCTCCTCTAGCGGGAATGCCTACGAGCAGTACTTC. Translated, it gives CASKGSSSGNAYEQYF.

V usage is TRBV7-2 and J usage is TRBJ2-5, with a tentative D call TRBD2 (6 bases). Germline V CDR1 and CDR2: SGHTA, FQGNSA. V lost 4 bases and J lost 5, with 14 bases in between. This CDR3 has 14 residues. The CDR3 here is CASSSRGAWETQYF. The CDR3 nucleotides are TGTGCCAGCAGCTCACGCGGGGCGTGGGAGACCCAGTACTTC.

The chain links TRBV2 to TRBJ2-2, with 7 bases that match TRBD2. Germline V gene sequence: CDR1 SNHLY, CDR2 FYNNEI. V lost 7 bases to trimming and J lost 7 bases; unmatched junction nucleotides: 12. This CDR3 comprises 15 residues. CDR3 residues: CASKEEGPGGGELFF. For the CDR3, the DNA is TGTGCCAGCAAGGAGGAGGGGCCGGGGGGCGGGGAGCTGTTTTTT.

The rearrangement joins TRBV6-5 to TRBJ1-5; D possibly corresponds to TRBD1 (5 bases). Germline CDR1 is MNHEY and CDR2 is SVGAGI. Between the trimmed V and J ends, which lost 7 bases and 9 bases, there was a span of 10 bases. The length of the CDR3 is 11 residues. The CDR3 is CASTSGGPQHF. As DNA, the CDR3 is TGTGCCAGCACATCCGGGGGGCCCCAGCATTTT.

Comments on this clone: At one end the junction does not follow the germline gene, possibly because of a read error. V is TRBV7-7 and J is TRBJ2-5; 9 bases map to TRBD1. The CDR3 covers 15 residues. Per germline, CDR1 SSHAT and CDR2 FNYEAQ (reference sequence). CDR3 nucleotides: TGTGCTAGCAGTTCCGGACAGGGGCTAATGGAGACCCAGTACTTC. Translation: CASSSGQGLMETQYF.

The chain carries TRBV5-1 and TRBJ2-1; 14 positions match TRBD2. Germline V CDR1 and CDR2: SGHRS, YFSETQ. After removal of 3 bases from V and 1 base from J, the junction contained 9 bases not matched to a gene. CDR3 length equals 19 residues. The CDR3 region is CASSSAGTSGGQSYNEQFF. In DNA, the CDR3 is TGCGCCAGCAGCTCAGCCGGGACTAGCGGGGGTCAGTCCTACAATGAGCAGTTCTTC.

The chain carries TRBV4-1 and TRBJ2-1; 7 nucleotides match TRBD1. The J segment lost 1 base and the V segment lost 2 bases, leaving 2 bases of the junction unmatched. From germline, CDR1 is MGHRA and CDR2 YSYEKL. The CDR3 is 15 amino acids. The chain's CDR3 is CASSQIQGSYNEQFF. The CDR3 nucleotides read TGCGCCAGCAGCCAAATACAGGGGTCCTACAATGAGCAGTTCTTC.

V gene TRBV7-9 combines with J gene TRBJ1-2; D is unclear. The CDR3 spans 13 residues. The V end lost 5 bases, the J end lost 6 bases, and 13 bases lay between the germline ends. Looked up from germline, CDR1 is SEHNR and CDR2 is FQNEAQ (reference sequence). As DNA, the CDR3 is TGTGCCAGCAGCCCGGCAGGTAGTAATGGCTACACCTTC. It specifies CASSPAGSNGYTF.

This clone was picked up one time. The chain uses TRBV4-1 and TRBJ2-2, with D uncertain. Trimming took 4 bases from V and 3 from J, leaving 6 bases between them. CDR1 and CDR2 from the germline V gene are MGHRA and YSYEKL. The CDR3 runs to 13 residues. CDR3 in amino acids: CASSLTYTGELFF. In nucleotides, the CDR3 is TGCGCCAGCAGCCTTACTTACACCGGGGAGCTGTTTTTT.

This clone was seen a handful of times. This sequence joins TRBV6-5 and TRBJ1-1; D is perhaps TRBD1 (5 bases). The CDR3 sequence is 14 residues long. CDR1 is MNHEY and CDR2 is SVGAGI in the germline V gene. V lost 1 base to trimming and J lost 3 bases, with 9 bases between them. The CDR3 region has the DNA TGTGCCAGCAGTTACTATCAGGGTGACACTGAAGCTTTCTTT. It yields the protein CASSYYQGDTEAFF.

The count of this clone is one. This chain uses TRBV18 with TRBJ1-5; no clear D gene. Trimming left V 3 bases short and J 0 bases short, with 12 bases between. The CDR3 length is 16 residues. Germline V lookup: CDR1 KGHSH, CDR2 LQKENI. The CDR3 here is CASSPDTGSSNQPQHF. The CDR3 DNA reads TGTGCCAGCTCACCGGATACTGGGAGTAGCAATCAGCCCCAGCATTTT.

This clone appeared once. Here the CDR3 reads CASSTTGVGGYGYTF. Here the CDR3 DNA reads TGTGCCAGCAGTACCACAGGGGTTGGAGGCTATGGCTACACCTTC. The genes are TRBV28 and TRBJ1-2, with 7 bases that match TRBD1. Germline values: CDR1 MDHEN, CDR2 SYDVKM. V gave up 5 bases and J gave up 4 bases; unmatched junction bases: 10. This CDR3 region has 15 residues.

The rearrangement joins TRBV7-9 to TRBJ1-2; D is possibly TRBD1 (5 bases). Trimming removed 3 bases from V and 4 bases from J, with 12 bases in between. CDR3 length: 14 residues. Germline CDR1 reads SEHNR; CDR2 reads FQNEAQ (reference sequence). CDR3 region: CASSFQGLFYGYTF. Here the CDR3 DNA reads TGTGCCAGCAGCTTCCAGGGACTTTTCTATGGCTACACCTTC.

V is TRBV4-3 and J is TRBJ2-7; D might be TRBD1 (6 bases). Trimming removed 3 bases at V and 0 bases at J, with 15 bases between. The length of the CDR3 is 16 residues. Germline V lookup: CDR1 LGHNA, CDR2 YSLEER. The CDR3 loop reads CASSHEQGLSSYEQYF. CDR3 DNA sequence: TGCGCCAGCAGCCATGAACAGGGTCTCAGCTCCTACGAGCAGTACTTC.

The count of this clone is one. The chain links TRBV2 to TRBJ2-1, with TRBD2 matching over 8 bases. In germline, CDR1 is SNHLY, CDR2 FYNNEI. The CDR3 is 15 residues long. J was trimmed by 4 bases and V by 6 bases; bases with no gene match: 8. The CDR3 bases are TGTGCCAGCAGAGGCCTAGCGGGCCGATACAATGAGCAGTTCTTC. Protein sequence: CASRGLAGRYNEQFF.